A selection of T cell receptor beta chains follows, all from one sample in a study of response to subunit inactivated influenza vaccine. TCRdb redid the calling of the RT-PCR reads with MiXCR, one entry per CDR3 protein. The sample has 500,000 to 550,000 distinct CDR3 sequences; roughly 7.9% are singletons. The input for sequencing was PBMCs from blood, taken less than 30 months after vaccination. The receptor source for this set is a man aged 45 to 70 who received an inactivated influenza vaccine. Both conserved end residues are part of each CDR3. D genes are given only for firm matches. Rows give clone size only sometimes, using once, few, many, or a class for an expanded clone.

TRBJ2-2 16 TRBD1 TRBV18 . CASSNARTGNTGELFF TGTGCCAGCTCCAATGCCCGGACAGGGAACACCGGGGAGCTTTTTTTT
TRBJ2-7 18 TRBD2 TRBV12-3/TRBV12-4 . CASRPGASGSWSSYEQYF TGTGCCAGCAGACCCGGGGCTAGCGGGAGTTGGAGCTCCTACGAGCAGTACTTC
TRBJ1-1 11 TRBD1 TRBV20-1 many CSGRDSTEAFF TGCAGTGGAAGGGACAGCACTGAAGCTTTCTTT
TRBJ2-7 17 . TRBV29-1 many CSVEDKTGEGLAYEQYF TGCAGCGTTGAAGATAAAACAGGGGAGGGTCTGGCGTACGAGCAGTACTTC
TRBJ2-3 13 . TRBV5-1 many CASSEAATDTQYF TGCGCCAGCAGCGAAGCTGCAACAGATACGCAGTATTTT
TRBJ2-1 16 TRBD2 TRBV5-1 many CASSLYSGGSSNEQFF TGCGCCAGCAGCTTGTATAGCGGGGGGTCGAGCAATGAGCAGTTCTTC
TRBJ1-1 14 . TRBV7-9 few CASSLSPPNTEAFF TGTGCCAGCAGCTTATCCCCTCCGAACACTGAAGCTTTCTTT
TRBJ2-1 16 . TRBV28 many CASSLGRSYVYNEQFF TGTGCCAGCAGTTTGGGCCGATCTTACGTCTACAATGAGCAGTTCTTC
TRBJ2-2 15 TRBD2 TRBV20-1 . CSASVLASDTGELFF TGCAGTGCTAGCGTACTAGCGAGTGACACCGGGGAGCTGTTTTTT
TRBJ2-3 15 . TRBV7-2 . CASNPGGFNADTQYF TGTGCCAGCAATCCCGGGGGTTTCAACGCAGATACGCAGTATTTT
TRBJ2-7 16 TRBD1 TRBV4-1 . CASSHPGTGRNYEQYF TGCGCCAGCAGCCACCCTGGGACAGGGAGAAACTACGAGCAGTACTTC
TRBJ2-3 13 . TRBV6-1 many CASSGAGTDTQYF TGTGCCAGCTCTGGGGCCGGCACAGATACGCAGTATTTT
TRBJ1-2 18 TRBD1 TRBV5-1 many CASSYFTRPGQRNYGYTF TGCGCCAGCAGCTATTTTACCCGACCGGGACAGAGAAACTATGGCTACACCTTC
TRBJ2-6 20 TRBD2 TRBV4-3 . CASSQVPSGTRSSGANVLTF TGCGCCAGCAGCCAAGTCCCTAGCGGGACCAGAAGCTCTGGGGCCAACGTCCTGACTTTC
TRBJ2-7 16 . TRBV11-2 . CASRESPAGATYEQYF TGTGCCAGCAGGGAATCTCCCGCAGGGGCTACCTACGAGCAGTACTTC
TRBJ1-1 11 . TRBV7-2 many CASSSGTEAFF TGTGCCAGCAGCTCCGGGACTGAAGCTTTCTTT
TRBJ2-3 15 . TRBV5-1 few CASSLGGTVADTQYF TGCGCCAGCAGCTTGGGGGGGACTGTCGCAGATACGCAGTATTTT
TRBJ2-3 15 TRBD1 TRBV5-1 many CASNTGAGSTDTQYF TGCGCCAGCAACACAGGGGCTGGTAGCACAGATACGCAGTATTTT
TRBJ1-2 13 TRBD1 TRBV7-2 many CASSSQGARGYTF TGTGCCAGCAGCTCACAGGGGGCGCGTGGCTACACCTTC
TRBJ2-1 12 . TRBV20-1 few CSARRFRDEQFF TGCAGTGCTAGACGATTTCGGGATGAGCAGTTCTTC
TRBJ1-2 15 . TRBV20-1 . CSGKGTGAGNYGYTF TGCAGTGGAAAGGGTACAGGTGCAGGAAACTATGGCTACACCTTC
TRBJ2-3 16 TRBD1 TRBV20-1 many CSALRGTGFHGDTQYF TGCAGTGCTTTAAGGGGGACAGGGTTTCATGGAGATACGCAGTATTTT
TRBJ2-4 15 TRBD2 TRBV6-2/TRBV6-3 few CASRGTTLAKNIQYF TGTGCCAGCAGAGGGACTACTCTAGCCAAAAACATTCAGTACTTC
TRBJ2-3 14 . TRBV10-2 many CASRGDRLADTQYF TGCGCCAGCAGAGGCGATAGATTGGCAGATACGCAGTATTTT
TRBJ2-3 14 TRBD1 TRBV27 few CASRYRGLLDTQYF TGTGCCAGCAGGTACAGGGGGCTCCTAGATACGCAGTATTTT
TRBJ2-5 17 TRBD1 TRBV10-1 few CASSGSTTGGVGETQYF TGCGCCAGCAGTGGATCCACTACAGGGGGCGTGGGAGAGACCCAGTACTTC
TRBJ2-1 17 TRBD2 TRBV5-1 many CASSPFPTSGTGNEQFF TGCGCCAGCAGCCCTTTCCCGACTAGCGGGACGGGCAATGAGCAGTTCTTC
TRBJ2-1 15 TRBD2 TRBV7-9 few CASVPRLADNNEQFF TGTGCCAGCGTCCCAAGACTAGCGGATAACAATGAGCAGTTCTTC
TRBJ2-7 13 . TRBV20-1 . CSARQTLSYEQYF TGCAGTGCTAGGCAGACCTTATCCTACGAGCAGTACTTC
TRBJ2-5 15 . TRBV29-1 . CSVVPQGRNIETQYF TGCAGCGTTGTACCACAGGGACGGAACATAGAGACCCAGTACTTC
TRBJ2-1 15 TRBD2 TRBV27 . CASRARTSEYNEQFF TGTGCCAGCAGGGCGAGGACTAGCGAGTACAATGAGCAGTTCTTC
TRBJ1-5 16 TRBD1 TRBV30 . CAWSRAGTGLNQPQHF TGTGCCTGGAGTCGGGCTGGGACAGGGTTGAATCAGCCCCAGCATTTT
TRBJ2-3 24 . TRBV5-2 many CASNTPGGEHSPTSARASTDTQYF TGTGCCAGCAACACCCCTGGGGGTGAGCACTCCCCTACCTCCGCGCGCGCTAGCACAGATACGCAGTATTTT
TRBJ2-5 14 . TRBV18 . CASSPTGGMETQYF TGTGCCAGCTCACCAACAGGAGGGATGGAGACCCAGTACTTC
TRBJ2-7 16 TRBD2 TRBV2 many CASSEGLAGGPYEQYF TGTGCCAGCAGTGAAGGACTAGCGGGGGGGCCGTACGAGCAGTACTTC
TRBJ1-2 9 . TRBV20-1 few CSAPPGYTF TGCAGTGCGCCCCCGGGCTACACCTTC
TRBJ2-2 12 . TRBV25-1 many CASSELVGELFF TGTGCCAGCAGTGAACTTGTCGGGGAGCTGTTTTTT
TRBJ1-6 12 . TRBV20-1 . CSATLGGSPLHF TGCAGTGCTACGCTGGGGGGTTCACCCCTCCACTTT
TRBJ2-5 12 . TRBV12-3/TRBV12-4 . CASSLSLLTQYF TGTGCCAGCAGTCTTTCACTGTTGACCCAGTACTTC